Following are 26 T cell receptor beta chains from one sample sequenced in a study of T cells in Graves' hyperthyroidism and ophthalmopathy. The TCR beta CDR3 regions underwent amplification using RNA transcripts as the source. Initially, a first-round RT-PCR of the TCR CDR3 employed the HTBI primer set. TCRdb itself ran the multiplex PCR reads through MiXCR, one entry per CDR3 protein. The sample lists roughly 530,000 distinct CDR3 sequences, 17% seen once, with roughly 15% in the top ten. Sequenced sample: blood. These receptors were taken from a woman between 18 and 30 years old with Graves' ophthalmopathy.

This chain's CDR3 is CSASQETQYF. Here the CDR3 DNA reads TGCAGTGCTAGCCAAGAGACCCAGTACTTC. The rearrangement uses TRBV20-1 and TRBJ2-5; D remains ambiguous. CDR1 is DFQATT and CDR2 is SNEGSKA in the germline V gene (reference sequence). This CDR3 has 10 amino acids. Trimming pared 3 bases from V and 1 base from J, leaving 0 bases between.

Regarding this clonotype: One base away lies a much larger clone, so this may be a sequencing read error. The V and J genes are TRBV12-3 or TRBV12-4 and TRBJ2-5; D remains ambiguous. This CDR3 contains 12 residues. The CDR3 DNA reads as TGTGCCGGCAGTTTATTCCAAGAGACCCAGTACTTC. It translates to CAGSLFQETQYF.

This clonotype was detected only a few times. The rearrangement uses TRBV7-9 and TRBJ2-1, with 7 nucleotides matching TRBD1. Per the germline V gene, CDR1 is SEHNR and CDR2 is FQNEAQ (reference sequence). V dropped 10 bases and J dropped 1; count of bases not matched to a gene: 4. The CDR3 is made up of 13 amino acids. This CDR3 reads CATAGGSYNEQFF. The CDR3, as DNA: TGTGCCACAGCAGGGGGATCCTACAATGAGCAGTTCTTC.

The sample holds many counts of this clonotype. CDR3 in DNA: TGTGCCTGGAGTGTTGTGAACACTGAAGCTTTCTTT. Translated: CAWSVVNTEAFF. The chain employs TRBV30 and TRBJ1-1; D uncertain. Germline V CDR1 and CDR2: GTSNPN, SVGIG (reference sequence). The CDR3 totals 12 residues. Trimming removed 0 bases at V and 0 bases at J, with 2 bases between. Together with reference TRBV30 and TRBJ1-1, the CDR3 gives the full variable domain: SQTIHQWPATLVQPVGSPLSLECTVEGTSNPNLYWYRQAAGRGLQLLFYSVGIGQISSEVPQNLSASRPQDRQFILSSKKLLLSDSGFYLCAWSVVNTEAFFGQGTRLTVV.

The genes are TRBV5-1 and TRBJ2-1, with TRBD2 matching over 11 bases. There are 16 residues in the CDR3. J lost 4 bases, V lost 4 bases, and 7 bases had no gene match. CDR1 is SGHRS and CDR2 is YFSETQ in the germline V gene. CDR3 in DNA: TGCGCCAGCAGCCCCGATCGACTAGCGGGGTACAATGAGCAGTTCTTC. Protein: CASSPDRLAGYNEQFF. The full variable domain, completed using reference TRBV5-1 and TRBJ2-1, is KAGVTQTPRYLIKTRGQQVTLSCSPISGHRSVSWYQQTPGQGLQFLFEYFSETQRNKGNFPGRFSGRQFSNSRSEMNVSTLELGDSALYLCASSPDRLAGYNEQFFGPGTRLTVL.

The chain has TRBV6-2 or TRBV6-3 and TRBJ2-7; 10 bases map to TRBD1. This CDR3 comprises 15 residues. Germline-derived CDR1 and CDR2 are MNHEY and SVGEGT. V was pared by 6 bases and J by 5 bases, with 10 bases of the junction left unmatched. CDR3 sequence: CASRTGGADSDEQYF. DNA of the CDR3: TGTGCCAGCAGGACAGGGGGCGCGGATTCGGACGAGCAGTACTTC.

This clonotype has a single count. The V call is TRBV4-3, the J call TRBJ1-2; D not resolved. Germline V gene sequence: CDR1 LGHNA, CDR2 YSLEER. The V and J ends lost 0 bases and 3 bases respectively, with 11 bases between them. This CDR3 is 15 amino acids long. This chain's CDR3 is CASSQDPAGHYGYTF. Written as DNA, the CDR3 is TGCGCCAGCAGCCAAGATCCCGCAGGCCACTATGGCTACACCTTC.

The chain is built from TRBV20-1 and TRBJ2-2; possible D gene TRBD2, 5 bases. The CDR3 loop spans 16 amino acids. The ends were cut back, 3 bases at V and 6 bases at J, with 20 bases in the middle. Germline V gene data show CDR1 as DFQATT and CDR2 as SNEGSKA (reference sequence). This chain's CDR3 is CSASPPGTEVAGELFF. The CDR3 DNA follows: TGCAGTGCTAGCCCGCCGGGAACGGAAGTAGCCGGGGAGCTGTTTTTT.

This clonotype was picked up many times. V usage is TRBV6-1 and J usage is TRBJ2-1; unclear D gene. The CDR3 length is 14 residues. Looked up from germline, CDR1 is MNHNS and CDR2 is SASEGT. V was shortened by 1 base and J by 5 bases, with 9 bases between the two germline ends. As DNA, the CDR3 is TGTGCCAGCAGTGAAGTTGTCGGAGACAATGAGCAGTTCTTC. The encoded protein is CASSEVVGDNEQFF.

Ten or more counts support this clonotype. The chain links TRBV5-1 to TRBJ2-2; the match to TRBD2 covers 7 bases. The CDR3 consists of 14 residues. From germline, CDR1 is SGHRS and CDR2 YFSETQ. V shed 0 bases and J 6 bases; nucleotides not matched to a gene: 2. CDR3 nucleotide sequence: TGCGCCAGCAGCTTGGTCGCGGGGGCCGGGGAGCTGTTTTTT. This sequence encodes CASSLVAGAGELFF.

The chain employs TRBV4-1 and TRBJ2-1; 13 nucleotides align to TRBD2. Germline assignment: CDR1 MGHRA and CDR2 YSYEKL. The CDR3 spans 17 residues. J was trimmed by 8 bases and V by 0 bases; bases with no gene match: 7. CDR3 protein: CASSQDETSGRRYEQFF. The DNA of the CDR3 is TGCGCCAGCAGCCAAGATGAGACTAGCGGGAGGAGGTATGAGCAGTTCTTC.

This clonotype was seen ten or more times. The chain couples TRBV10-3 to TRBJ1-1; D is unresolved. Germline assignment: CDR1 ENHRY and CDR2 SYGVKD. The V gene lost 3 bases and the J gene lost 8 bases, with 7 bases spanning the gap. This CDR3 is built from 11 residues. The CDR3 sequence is CAISDRAEAFF. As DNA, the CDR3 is TGTGCCATCAGTGATCGGGCGGAAGCTTTCTTT.

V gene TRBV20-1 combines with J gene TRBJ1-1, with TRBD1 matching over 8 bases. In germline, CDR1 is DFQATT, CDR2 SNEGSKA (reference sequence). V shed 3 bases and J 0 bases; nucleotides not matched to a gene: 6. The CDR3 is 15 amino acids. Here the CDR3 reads CSASTQGALNTEAFF. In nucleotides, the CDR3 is TGCAGTGCTAGCACCCAGGGGGCCCTGAACACTGAAGCTTTCTTT.

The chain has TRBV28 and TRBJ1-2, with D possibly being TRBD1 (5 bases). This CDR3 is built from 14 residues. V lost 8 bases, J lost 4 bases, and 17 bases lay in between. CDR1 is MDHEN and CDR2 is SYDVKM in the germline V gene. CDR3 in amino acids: CASFDRGLFYGYTF. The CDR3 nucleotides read TGTGCCAGCTTTGACAGAGGCCTCTTCTATGGCTACACCTTC.

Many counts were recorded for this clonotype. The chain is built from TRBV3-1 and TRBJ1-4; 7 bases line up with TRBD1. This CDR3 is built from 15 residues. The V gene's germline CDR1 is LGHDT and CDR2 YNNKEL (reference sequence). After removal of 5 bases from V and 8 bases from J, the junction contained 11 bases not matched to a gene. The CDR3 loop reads CASSYSVQGPEKLFF. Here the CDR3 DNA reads TGTGCCAGCAGCTACAGTGTACAGGGGCCGGAAAAACTGTTTTTT.

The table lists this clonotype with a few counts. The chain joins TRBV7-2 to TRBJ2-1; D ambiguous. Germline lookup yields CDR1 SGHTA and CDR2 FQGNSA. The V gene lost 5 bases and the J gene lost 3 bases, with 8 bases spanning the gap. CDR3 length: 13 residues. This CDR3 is CASSLRHYNEQFF. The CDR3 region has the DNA TGTGCCAGCAGCCTAAGACACTACAATGAGCAGTTCTTC.

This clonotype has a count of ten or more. CDR3 loop: CASSLTKAGLNNEQFF. In nucleotides, the CDR3 is TGTGCCAGCAGCTTAACAAAAGCGGGTCTTAACAATGAGCAGTTCTTC. V is TRBV7-3 and J is TRBJ2-1, with a tentative D call TRBD2 (6 bases). This CDR3 contains 16 residues. Trimming shortened V by 0 bases and J by 5 bases, and 14 bases separated the two germline ends. Germline lookup yields CDR1 SGHTA and CDR2 FQGTGA.

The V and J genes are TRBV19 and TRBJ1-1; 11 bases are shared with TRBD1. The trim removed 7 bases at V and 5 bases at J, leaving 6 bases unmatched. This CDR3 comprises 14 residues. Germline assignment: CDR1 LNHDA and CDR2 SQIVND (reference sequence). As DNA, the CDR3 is TGTGCCAGTACTCGGGACAGGGGGACGACTGAAGCTTTCTTT. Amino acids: CASTRDRGTTEAFF.

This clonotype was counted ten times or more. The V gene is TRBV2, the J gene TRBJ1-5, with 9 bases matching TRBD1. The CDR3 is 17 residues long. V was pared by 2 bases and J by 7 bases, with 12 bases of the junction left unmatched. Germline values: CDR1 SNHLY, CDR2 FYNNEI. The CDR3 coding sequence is TGTGCCAGCAGTGAACTCCCGGGACAGGGTTATTCCCAGCCCCAGCATTTT. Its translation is CASSELPGQGYSQPQHF.

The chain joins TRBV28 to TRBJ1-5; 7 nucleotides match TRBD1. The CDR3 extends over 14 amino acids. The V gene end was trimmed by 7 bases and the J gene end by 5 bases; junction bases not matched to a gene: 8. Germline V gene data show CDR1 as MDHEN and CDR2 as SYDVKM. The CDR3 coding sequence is TGTGCCAGCACCCAGGGGACAGCCTATCAGCCCCAGCATTTT. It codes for CASTQGTAYQPQHF.

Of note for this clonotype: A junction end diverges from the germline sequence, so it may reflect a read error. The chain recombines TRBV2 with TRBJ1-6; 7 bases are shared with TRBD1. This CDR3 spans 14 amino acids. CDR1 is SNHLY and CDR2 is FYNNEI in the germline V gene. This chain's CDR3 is CASSPWDSNSPLHF. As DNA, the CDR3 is TGTGCCAGCAGTCCGTGGGACAGCAATTCACCCCTCCACTTC.

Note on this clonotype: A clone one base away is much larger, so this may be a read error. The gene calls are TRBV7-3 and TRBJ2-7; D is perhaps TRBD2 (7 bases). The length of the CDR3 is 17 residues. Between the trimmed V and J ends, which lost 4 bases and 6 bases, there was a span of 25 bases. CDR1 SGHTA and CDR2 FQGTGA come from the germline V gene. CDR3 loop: CASSSKGKGGLPPEQYF. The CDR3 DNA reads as TGTGCCAGCAGCTCGAAGGGGAAGGGGGGGCTTCCGCCCGAGCAGTACTTC.

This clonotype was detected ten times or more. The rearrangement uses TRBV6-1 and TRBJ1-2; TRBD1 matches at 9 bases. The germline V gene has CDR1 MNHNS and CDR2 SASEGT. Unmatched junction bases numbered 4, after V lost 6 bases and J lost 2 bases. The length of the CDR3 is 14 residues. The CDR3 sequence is CASSRGQGNYGYTF. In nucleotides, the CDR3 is TGTGCCAGCAGCCGCGGACAGGGGAACTATGGCTACACCTTC.

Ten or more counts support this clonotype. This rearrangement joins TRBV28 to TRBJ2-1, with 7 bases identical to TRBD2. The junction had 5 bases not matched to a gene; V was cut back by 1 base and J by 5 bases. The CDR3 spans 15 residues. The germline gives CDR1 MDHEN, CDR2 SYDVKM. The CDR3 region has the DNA TGTGCCAGCAGTTTATCGGGCCTAGCGGACAATGAGCAGTTCTTC. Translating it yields CASSLSGLADNEQFF. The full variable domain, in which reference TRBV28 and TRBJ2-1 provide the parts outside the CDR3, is DVKVTQSSRYLVKRTGEKVFLECVQDMDHENMFWYRQDPGLGLRLIYFSYDVKMKEKGDIPEGYSVSREKKERFSLILESASTNQTSMYLCASSLSGLADNEQFFGPGTRLTVL.

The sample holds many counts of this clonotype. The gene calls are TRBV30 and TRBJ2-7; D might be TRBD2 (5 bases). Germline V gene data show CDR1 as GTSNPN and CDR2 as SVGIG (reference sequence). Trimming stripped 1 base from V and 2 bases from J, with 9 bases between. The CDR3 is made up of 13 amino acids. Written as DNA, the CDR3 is TGTGCCTGGAGTGCTGACGGGACCTACGAGCAGTACTTC. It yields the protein CAWSADGTYEQYF.

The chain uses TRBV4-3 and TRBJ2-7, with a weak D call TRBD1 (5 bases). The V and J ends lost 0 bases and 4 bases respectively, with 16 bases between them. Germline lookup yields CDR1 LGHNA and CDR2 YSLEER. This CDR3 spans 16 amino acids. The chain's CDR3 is CASSQDRTTASYEQYF. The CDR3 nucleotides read TGCGCCAGCAGCCAAGATCGGACGACAGCTTCGTACGAGCAGTACTTC.